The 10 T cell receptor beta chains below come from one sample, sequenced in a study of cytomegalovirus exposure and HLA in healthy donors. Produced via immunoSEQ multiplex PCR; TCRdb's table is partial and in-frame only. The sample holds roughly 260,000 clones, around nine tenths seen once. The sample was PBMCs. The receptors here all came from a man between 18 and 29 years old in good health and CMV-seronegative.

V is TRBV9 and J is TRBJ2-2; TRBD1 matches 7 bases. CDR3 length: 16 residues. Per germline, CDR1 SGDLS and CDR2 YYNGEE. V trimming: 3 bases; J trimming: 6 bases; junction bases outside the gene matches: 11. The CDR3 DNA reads TGTGCCAGCAGCGAGACGACAGGGCTCGGCGCCGGGGAGCTGTTTTTT. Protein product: CASSETTGLGAGELFF.

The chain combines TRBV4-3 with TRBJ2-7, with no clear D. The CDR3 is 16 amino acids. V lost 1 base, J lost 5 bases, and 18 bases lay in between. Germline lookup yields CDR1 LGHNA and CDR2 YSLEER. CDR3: CASSQGSRSPRHEQYF. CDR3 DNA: TGCGCCAGCAGCCAAGGGAGCCGATCTCCGCGGCACGAGCAGTACTTC.

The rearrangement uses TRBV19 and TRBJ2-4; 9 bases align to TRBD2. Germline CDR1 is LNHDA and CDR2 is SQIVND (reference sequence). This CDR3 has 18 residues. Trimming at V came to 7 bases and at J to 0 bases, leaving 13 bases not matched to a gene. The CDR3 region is CASTPRGTSPPAKNIQYF. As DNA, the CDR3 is TGTGCCAGTACTCCAAGGGGGACTAGCCCCCCAGCCAAAAACATTCAGTACTTC.

DNA of the CDR3: TGCGCCAGCAGTGAGTCGATAGCGGGAGAGGGGGCCGATACGCAGTATTTT. It specifies CASSESIAGEGADTQYF. This rearrangement joins TRBV10-1 to TRBJ2-3; 9 bases map to TRBD2. CDR3 length: 17 amino acids. V lost 0 bases to trimming and J lost 6 bases; unmatched junction nucleotides: 10. Germline loops: CDR1 WNHNN, CDR2 SYGVQD (reference sequence).

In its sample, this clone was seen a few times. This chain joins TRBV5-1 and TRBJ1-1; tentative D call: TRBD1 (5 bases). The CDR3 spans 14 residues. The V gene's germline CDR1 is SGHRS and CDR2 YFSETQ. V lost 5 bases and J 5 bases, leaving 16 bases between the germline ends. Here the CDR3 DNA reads TGCGCCAGCAGGCTAGACAGTGAGGTTACTGAAGCTTTCTTT. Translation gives CASRLDSEVTEAFF.

The CDR3 loop is CAAQGGLADHYNEQFF. The CDR3 DNA follows: TGTGCTGCACAGGGTGGACTAGCGGACCACTACAATGAGCAGTTCTTC. The rearrangement links TRBV25-1 to TRBJ2-1, with 10 bases matching TRBD2. Germline CDR1 reads MGHDK; CDR2 reads SYGVNS. The CDR3 runs to 16 residues.

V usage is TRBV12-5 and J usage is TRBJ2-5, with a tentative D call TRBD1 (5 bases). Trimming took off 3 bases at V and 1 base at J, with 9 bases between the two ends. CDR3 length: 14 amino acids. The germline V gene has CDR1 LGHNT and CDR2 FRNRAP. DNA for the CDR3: TGTGCTAGTGGTTTAGGGGTCCTCCAAGAGACCCAGTACTTC. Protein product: CASGLGVLQETQYF. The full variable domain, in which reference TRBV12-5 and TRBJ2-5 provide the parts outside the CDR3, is DARVTQTPRHKVTEMGQEVTMRCQPILGHNTVFWYRQTMMQGLELLAYFRNRAPLDDSGMPKDRFSAEMPDATLATLKIQPSEPRDSAVYFCASGLGVLQETQYFGPGTRLLVL.

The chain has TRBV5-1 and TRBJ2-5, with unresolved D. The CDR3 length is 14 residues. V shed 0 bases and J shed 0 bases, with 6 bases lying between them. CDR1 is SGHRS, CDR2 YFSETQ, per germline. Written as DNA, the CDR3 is TGCGCCAGCAGCTTGGAGACATACCAAGAGACCCAGTACTTC. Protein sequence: CASSLETYQETQYF.

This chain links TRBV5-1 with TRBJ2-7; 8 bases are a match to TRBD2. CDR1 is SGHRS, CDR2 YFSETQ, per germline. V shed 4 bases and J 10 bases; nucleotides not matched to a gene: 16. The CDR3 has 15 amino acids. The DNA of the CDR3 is TGCGCCAGCAGCCTGGGAACGCGGGGGGCCGACCCCCAGTACTTC. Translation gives CASSLGTRGADPQYF.

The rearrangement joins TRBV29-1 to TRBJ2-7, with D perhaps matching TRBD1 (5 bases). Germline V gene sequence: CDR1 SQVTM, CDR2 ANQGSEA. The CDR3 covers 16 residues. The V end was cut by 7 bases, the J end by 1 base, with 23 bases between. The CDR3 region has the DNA TGCAGCGCCGCTGGTGCCCGACAGCCACCTTCCTACGAGCAGTACTTC. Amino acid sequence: CSAAGARQPPSYEQYF.